This T cell receptor beta chain came from a study of blood T cell repertoires in COVID-19. For the study at large: Nucleic acid was either cDNA or gDNA, and it came from T cells, B-cell-depleted T cells, or PBMCs.

V lost 0 bases to trimming and J lost 8 bases; unmatched junction nucleotides: 5. Germline V lookup: CDR1 SEHNR, CDR2 FQNEAQ (reference sequence). The CDR3 is made up of 14 amino acids. Participants were aged about 18 to 100 years from some 24 US areas. Cohorts were determined from participant-reported clinical history. Cohort 3 recovered donors had two negative PCRs, clearance, or symptom resolution. Measured with immunoSEQ multiplex PCR; TCRdb has only the in-frame clones, and not every one. The sample shows 150,000 to 250,000 clones, 80% to 85% of them seen only once. The clonotype originates from a man aged 40-49 years who had recovered from COVID-19. The J gene is TRBJ1-2, the V gene TRBV7-9; TRBD1 matches 8 bases. Sequenced sample: PBMCs or T cells enriched from blood (not recorded which). The DNA for the CDR3 is TGTGCCAGCAGCTTAGCCCGGACAGGGCACGGCTACACCTTC. Protein product: CASSLARTGHGYTF. The complete variable domain, with remaining parts taken from reference TRBV7-9 and TRBJ1-2, reads DTGVSQNPRHKITKRGQNVTFRCDPISEHNRLYWYRQTLGQGPEFLTYFQNEAQLEKSRLLSDRFSAERPKGSFSTLEIQRTEQGDSAMYLCASSLARTGHGYTFGSGTRLTVV.